These 3 T cell receptor beta chains originate from one sample sequenced in a study of Graves' ophthalmopathy and Graves' hyperthyroidism (dated by TCRdb to about 2018). Reads for this sample came from an Illumina HiSeq 2000. For repertoire sequencing, TCR beta CDR3 regions were amplified from RNA transcripts. HTBI primers and the Qiagen OneStep RT-PCR kit were used in a first-round RT-PCR, which was followed by a second-round multiplex PCR, size selection and purification. TCRdb handled the public reads itself, with Q25 trimming in fastp and clone calling in MiXCR, and kept productive beta chains. Each record represents a unique CDR3 protein, reported with the most common genes and DNA among its rows. The table for this sample lists around 1,000,000 distinct CDR3 sequences; about two fifths of them were counted only once. The ten largest account for 8.5% to 14% of the sample. Source material: peripheral blood or thyroid tissue (not recorded which). The receptors derive from an adult man with Graves' hyperthyroidism.

This chain connects TRBV29-1 to TRBJ1-5; TRBD1 aligns across 7 bases. The germline V gene has CDR1 SQVTM and CDR2 ANQGSEA. J gave up 5 bases and V 3 bases, and 10 bases lay outside the gene matches. The CDR3 is 15 amino acids. CDR3 loop: CSVEISTGVDQPQHF. DNA of the CDR3: TGCAGCGTTGAGATCAGTACAGGGGTTGATCAGCCCCAGCATTTT.

Points on this clonotype: An end of the junction differs from the germline gene, which may be a read error. This chain joins TRBV11-1 and TRBJ1-1, with D hard to call. This CDR3 has 14 amino acids. The germline V gene encodes CDR1 SGHAT and CDR2 FQDESV (reference sequence). DNA of the CDR3: TGTGCCGGCAGCTTAGCGGCAGCAAACACTGAAGCTTTCTTT. Translation gives CAGSLAAANTEAFF.

In this sample, this clonotype turned up many times. The chain joins TRBV7-2 to TRBJ1-1; D perhaps matches TRBD1 (5 bases). Germline loops: CDR1 SGHTA, CDR2 FQGNSA. The germline V and J ends were trimmed by 5 bases and 0 bases, with 13 bases remaining between them. The CDR3 covers 15 residues. CDR3 nucleotide sequence: TGTGCCAGCAGCATGATGACAGTCATGAACACTGAAGCTTTCTTT. It yields the protein CASSMMTVMNTEAFF.